The 21 T cell receptor beta chains reported below all come from one sample, sequenced in a study of T cell responses to AZD1222 COVID-19 vaccine (dated by TCRdb to the early 2020s). Libraries were constructed by the immunoSEQ multiplex PCR assay. TCRdb obtained this table from immuneACCESS and retained in-frame rearrangements with V and J assigned. These tables miss some clones; where compared with another copy, unresolved V genes account for less than half of the shortfall, and the remainder is unexplained. For this sample the table gives approximately 200,000 clones, of which approximately 90% were detected only once. Under 4% of the sample lies in the top ten. The time point label of this sample denotes: about 28 days (+/-7) after the second vaccine dose. Sample: peripheral blood, taken 28 days after the second AZD1222 dose. These receptors came from an adult who received the AZD1222 COVID-19 vaccine.

The chain couples TRBV7-2 to TRBJ2-7; 7 bases line up with TRBD2. CDR3 length: 16 amino acids. The germline CDR1 and CDR2 sequences are SGHTA and FQGNSA. The ends lost 6 bases at V and 2 bases at J; junction bases unmatched: 13. The CDR3 nucleotides read TGTGCCAGCAGATTCACCCCCGGGACTACTACCTACGAGCAGTACTTC. Amino acids: CASRFTPGTTTYEQYF.

The chain combines TRBV5-1 with TRBJ2-7; 7 bases are shared with TRBD1. The germline V gene has CDR1 SGHRS and CDR2 YFSETQ. The CDR3 has 14 residues. The V and J ends lost 3 bases and 0 bases, in that order; junction bases with no gene match: 3. CDR3 bases: TGCGCCAGCAGCTCGGGACAGCCCTCCTACGAGCAGTACTTC. Translating gives CASSSGQPSYEQYF.

The chain couples TRBV19 to TRBJ1-5, with a weak D call TRBD1 (6 bases). Trimming left V 6 bases short and J 3 bases short, with 15 bases between. This CDR3 is 15 amino acids long. Germline V gives CDR1 LNHDA, CDR2 SQIVND (reference sequence). The CDR3 here is CASRKQGGHNQPQHF. The CDR3 DNA sequence: TGTGCCAGTAGGAAACAGGGTGGGCACAATCAGCCCCAGCATTTT.

The V call is TRBV27, the J call TRBJ1-4; possible D gene TRBD1, 5 bases. The V end lost 4 bases, the J end lost 3 bases, and 9 bases lay between the germline ends. Per germline, CDR1 MNHEY and CDR2 SMNVEV (reference sequence). The CDR3 extends over 14 amino acids. The CDR3 DNA reads TGTGCCAGCAGTTCCGGGACGGCTAATGAAAAACTGTTTTTT. This gives the protein CASSSGTANEKLFF.

The chain links TRBV28 to TRBJ2-7, with 9 positions matching TRBD2. CDR3 size: 16 residues. Looked up from germline, CDR1 is MDHEN and CDR2 is SYDVKM. With V trimmed by 6 bases and J by 4 bases, 13 bases remained unmatched. The CDR3 DNA sequence: TGTGCCAGCAGATCCCAATCCGGGACTAGCAGTTACGAGCAGTACTTC. This translates into CASRSQSGTSSYEQYF.

The CDR3 loop reads CASSYVEYEQYF. The CDR3 DNA is TGTGCCAGCAGTTACGTCGAGTACGAGCAGTACTTC. The rearrangement links TRBV6-5 to TRBJ2-7, with no clear D. V was cut by 2 bases and J by 4 bases, with 6 bases left in between. CDR3 size: 12 residues. Per germline, CDR1 MNHEY and CDR2 SVGAGI.

The chain carries TRBV28 and TRBJ1-5; D remains unclear. The CDR3 extends over 15 amino acids. V lost 5 bases, J lost 1 base, and 12 bases lay in between. Germline loops: CDR1 MDHEN, CDR2 SYDVKM. CDR3 region: CASSTEGGSNQPQHF. The CDR3 DNA reads TGTGCCAGCAGTACTGAGGGAGGAAGCAATCAGCCCCAGCATTTT.

J is TRBJ2-7 and V is TRBV28; D gene uncertain. Germline V CDR1 and CDR2: MDHEN, SYDVKM. The V end was cut by 5 bases, the J end by 3 bases, with 8 bases between. CDR3 size: 12 residues. The CDR3 sequence is CASSTSNYEQYF. The DNA for the CDR3 is TGTGCCAGCAGTACCTCCAACTACGAGCAGTACTTC.

In the case of this clone: In the same sample, other DNA sequences code for this CDR3. The chain links TRBV6-5 to TRBJ1-1; D gene uncertain. CDR3 length equals 15 residues. V lost 0 bases to trimming and J lost 1 base, with 9 bases between them. CDR1 and CDR2 from the germline V gene are MNHEY and SVGAGI. This chain's CDR3 is CASSYSAQGNTEAFF. For the CDR3, the DNA is TGTGCCAGCAGTTACTCTGCCCAAGGGAACACTGAAGCTTTCTTT.

V gene TRBV14 combines with J gene TRBJ2-1, with 12 positions matching TRBD2. The CDR3 has 16 amino acids. Per germline, CDR1 SGHDN and CDR2 FVKESK. After removal of 0 bases from V and 3 bases from J, the junction contained 0 bases not matched to a gene. CDR3 DNA sequence: TGTGCCAGCAGCCAAGAGACTAGCGGGAGCTACAATGAGCAGTTCTTC. Its protein product is CASSQETSGSYNEQFF.

The chain couples TRBV7-2 to TRBJ1-5; D is unclear. The CDR3 consists of 14 residues. In germline, CDR1 is SGHTA, CDR2 FQGNSA. V lost 4 bases and J 1 base, leaving 8 bases between the germline ends. The CDR3 bases are TGTGCCAGCAGCTCCGGGAGGAGCAATCAGCCCCAGCATTTT. This translates into CASSSGRSNQPQHF.

This chain joins TRBV7-9 and TRBJ2-3; the D is unclear. Trimming removed 5 bases from V and 5 bases from J, with 5 bases in between. Germline assignment: CDR1 SEHNR and CDR2 FQNEAQ (reference sequence). The CDR3 length is 11 residues. CDR3 in DNA: TGTGCCAGCAGCCGACAAGATACGCAGTATTTT. This gives the protein CASSRQDTQYF.

The rearrangement links TRBV6-5 to TRBJ1-2; D is unclear. Trimming removed 4 bases at V and 8 bases at J, with 23 bases between. Germline V gene sequence: CDR1 MNHEY, CDR2 SVGAGI. The CDR3 has 16 residues. The CDR3 region is CASSLLAGLGYGGYTF. The CDR3 DNA reads as TGTGCCAGCAGTTTACTAGCCGGACTGGGCTATGGCGGCTACACCTTC.

The chain employs TRBV10-3 and TRBJ2-1; D is perhaps TRBD1 (6 bases). Trimming took 2 bases from V and 1 from J, leaving 6 bases between them. The CDR3 has 14 amino acids. The germline gives CDR1 ENHRY, CDR2 SYGVKD. The CDR3, as DNA: TGTGCCATCAGTGAGAGGGGGTCCTACAATGAGCAGTTCTTC. Protein product: CAISERGSYNEQFF.

This chain links TRBV28 with TRBJ1-2; D ambiguous. Deletions cut 1 base from V and 7 bases from J, with 10 bases between. This CDR3 spans 13 amino acids. Germline V gene data show CDR1 as MDHEN and CDR2 as SYDVKM. This CDR3 is CASSLSGFGGYTF. The CDR3 DNA reads as TGTGCCAGCAGTTTATCGGGATTTGGTGGCTACACCTTC.

The rearrangement uses TRBV7-8 and TRBJ2-3, with 11 positions matching TRBD2. Per germline, CDR1 SGHVS and CDR2 FQNEAQ. V gave up 3 bases and J gave up 2 bases; unmatched junction bases: 4. This CDR3 region has 16 residues. Here the CDR3 reads CASSLVAGGITDTQYF. CDR3 DNA sequence: TGTGCCAGCAGCTTGGTAGCGGGAGGGATCACAGATACGCAGTATTTT.

V is TRBV18 and J is TRBJ2-3, with D hard to call. CDR3 length: 13 amino acids. Germline values: CDR1 KGHSH, CDR2 LQKENI. Trimming took 5 bases from V and 0 from J, leaving 6 bases between them. In DNA, the CDR3 is TGTGCCAGCTCAGACCGTAGCACAGATACGCAGTATTTT. Translating gives CASSDRSTDTQYF.

The rearrangement joins TRBV24-1 to TRBJ2-5; D remains ambiguous. V dropped 6 bases and J dropped 7 bases, with 11 bases sitting between them. CDR3 length: 12 residues. CDR1 KGHDR and CDR2 SFDVKD come from the germline V gene. As DNA, the CDR3 is TGTGCCACCAGTAACCCGCTGGGGACCCAGTACTTC. Translating it yields CATSNPLGTQYF.

V and J are TRBV4-2 and TRBJ1-4; TRBD1 agrees at 7 bases. After removal of 0 bases from V and 7 bases from J, the junction contained 8 bases not matched to a gene. This CDR3 contains 16 residues. The germline CDR1 and CDR2 sequences are LGHNA and YNFKEQ. CDR3 loop: CASSQERTGGVEKLFF. The CDR3 coding sequence is TGTGCCAGCAGCCAAGAAAGGACAGGCGGTGTTGAAAAACTGTTTTTT.

This clone was seen more than once but under ten times. This sequence joins TRBV6-5 and TRBJ2-5; 10 nucleotides line up with TRBD2. This CDR3 comprises 14 residues. The ends lost 4 bases at V and 1 base at J; junction bases unmatched: 0. From germline, CDR1 is MNHEY and CDR2 SVGAGI. CDR3 region: CASSWTSGQETQYF. The CDR3 nucleotides read TGTGCCAGCAGTTGGACTAGCGGCCAAGAGACCCAGTACTTC.

This clone appeared a single time. The J gene is TRBJ1-5, the V gene TRBV7-9; D gene ambiguous. Per the germline V gene, CDR1 is SEHNR and CDR2 is FQNEAQ (reference sequence). V lost 1 base and J 8 bases, leaving 18 bases between the germline ends. This CDR3 region has 16 residues. Written as DNA, the CDR3 is TGTGCCAGCAGCTTAGGACAAGGACGCCAGTGGGAGCCCCAGCATTTT. It yields the protein CASSLGQGRQWEPQHF.